The present TCR beta chain was sequenced within a study of T-cell memory formation after mild COVID-19. At the level of the study: TCR clustering was largely donor specific.

TCRdb used MiXCR to reprocess the 5' RACE reads, holding one entry per CDR3 protein. Counted here are about 140,000 distinct CDR3 sequences, 13% to 15% occurring once; the ten biggest clones make up about 14%. Study outcomes and limitations: Unconfirmed was the SARS-CoV-2 specificity of second-wave clones that peaked on day 37.

This clonotype was counted once. Its antigen is undetermined. Without the conserved terminal phenylalanine or tryptophan, this CDR3 likely stems from a read error. Sequences were obtained from PBMCs or a T cell subset sorted from them (not recorded which). The origin of this receptor is an adult woman who had mild COVID-19 (a few samples of this study predate the infection). Cell type and time point are not known.

CDR3: CASSGQGYEKLFL. CDR3 sequence (DNA): TGTGCCAGCAGCGGACAGGGGTACGAAAAACTGTTTCTT. The chain combines TRBV14 with TRBJ1-4, with 9 nucleotides matching TRBD1. V trimming: 5 bases; J trimming: 8 bases; junction bases outside the gene matches: 3. From germline, CDR1 is SGHDN and CDR2 FVKESK. This CDR3 contains 13 residues.